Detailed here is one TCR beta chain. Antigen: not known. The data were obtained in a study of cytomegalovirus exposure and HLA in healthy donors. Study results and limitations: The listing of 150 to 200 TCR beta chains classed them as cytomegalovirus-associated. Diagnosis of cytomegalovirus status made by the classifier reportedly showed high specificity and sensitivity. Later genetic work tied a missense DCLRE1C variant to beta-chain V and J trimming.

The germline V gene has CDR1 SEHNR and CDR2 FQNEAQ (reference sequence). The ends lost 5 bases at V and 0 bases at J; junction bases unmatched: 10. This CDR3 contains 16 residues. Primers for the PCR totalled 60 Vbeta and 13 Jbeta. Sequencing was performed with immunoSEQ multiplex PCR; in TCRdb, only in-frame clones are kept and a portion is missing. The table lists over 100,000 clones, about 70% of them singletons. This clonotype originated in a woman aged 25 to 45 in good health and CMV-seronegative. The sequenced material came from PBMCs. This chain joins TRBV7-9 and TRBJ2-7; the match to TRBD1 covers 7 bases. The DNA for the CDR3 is TGTGCCAGCAGCCCCCGGGACAGAAGAGGCTCCTACGAGCAGTACTTC. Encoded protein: CASSPRDRRGSYEQYF.